This note documents a single T cell receptor beta chain sequence. The read halts 3 residues ahead of the CDR3 end, with the missing end drawn from the germline J gene. Sequencing used immunoSEQ multiplex PCR; TCRdb keeps in-frame clones, though not all of them. Found here are 20,000 to 25,000 clones; the top ten clones hold 24%. J lost 3 bases, V lost 7 bases, and 8 bases had no gene match. Germline CDR1 is LNHDA and CDR2 is SQIVND (reference sequence). The CDR3 is 15 residues long. These data are taken from a study of T cells in women clearing cervical HPV infection. Study-wide background: Control women cleared a single incident HPV16 infection within 12 months. HLA type stays a possible confounder, typing being limited.

The sequenced material came from blood buffy coat. This sequence was found in a woman between 18 and 70 years old with a cervical HPV16 infection that either progressed to CIN3+ or cleared (not recorded which). This chain uses TRBV19 with TRBJ2-3; 9 bases align to TRBD1. CDR3 loop: CASIPRQGVTDTQYF. The covered CDR3 bases are TGTGCCAGTATCCCCAGACAGGGGGTGACAGATACG.